These 12 T cell receptor beta chains were sequenced from one sample in a study of cytomegalovirus exposure and HLA in healthy donors (dated by TCRdb to about 2017). Libraries were prepared through the immunoSEQ multiplex PCR assay. A mixture of 60 forward primers for TCR Vbeta segments and 13 reverse primers for TCR Jbeta segments was used in the multiplex PCR. TCRdb provides this immuneACCESS table in a form limited to in-frame rearrangements. Some clones are lacking; in checked studies, under half of them reflect an unresolved V gene, and why the rest are absent is not known. The sample data list approximately 120,000 clones, and roughly 68% of these were observed just once. The ten largest clones represent around 4% of the sample. Sample: PBMCs. These receptors originate from a woman aged 45 to 65 in good health and CMV-seropositive.

The chain couples TRBV10-3 to TRBJ2-3; 7 bases line up with TRBD1. Trimming cost V 3 bases and J 5 bases; bases outside gene matches: 8. The CDR3 covers 15 residues. CDR1 ENHRY and CDR2 SYGVKD come from the germline V gene. CDR3 protein: CAISDMNRGRDTQYF. The CDR3 DNA reads TGTGCCATCAGTGATATGAACAGGGGTAGAGATACGCAGTATTTT.

This sequence joins TRBV7-9 and TRBJ2-7; no clear D. Germline CDR1 reads SEHNR; CDR2 reads FQNEAQ (reference sequence). This CDR3 contains 13 residues. V shed 5 bases and J shed 0 bases, with 8 bases lying between them. In DNA, the CDR3 is TGTGCCAGCAGCCCAGGTGGCTCCTACGAGCAGTACTTC. It specifies CASSPGGSYEQYF.

The chain is built from TRBV6-5 and TRBJ2-7, with D possibly TRBD1 on 6 matching bases. The CDR3 contains 15 residues. Trimming took off 6 bases at V and 1 base at J, with 16 bases between the two ends. Germline CDR1 reads MNHEY; CDR2 reads SVGAGI. The CDR3 DNA reads TGTGCCAGCAGACTAGGGGGATTTGGGTCCTACGAGCAGTACTTC. Residues: CASRLGGFGSYEQYF.

CDR3 DNA sequence: TGTGCCAGCAGTGTTGAAGGGGGGAACACTGAAGCTTTCTTT. The encoded protein is CASSVEGGNTEAFF. The chain combines TRBV6-4 with TRBJ1-1; possible D gene TRBD1, 6 bases. V was cut by 4 bases and J by 1 base, with 10 bases left in between. Germline-derived CDR1 and CDR2 are MRHNA and SNTAGT. This CDR3 contains 14 residues.

The chain uses TRBV4-3 and TRBJ1-4; D might be TRBD1 (6 bases). The CDR3 length is 14 residues. Germline CDR1 is LGHNA and CDR2 is YSLEER. V gave up 2 bases and J gave up 7 bases, with 11 bases separating them. For the CDR3, the DNA is TGCGCCAGCAGCCAACTCCAGGGGTTTGAAAAACTGTTTTTT. Residues: CASSQLQGFEKLFF.

The rearrangement links TRBV18 to TRBJ2-3, with 7 bases identical to TRBD2. The V and J ends lost 4 bases and 1 base, in that order; junction bases with no gene match: 17. Looked up from germline, CDR1 is KGHSH and CDR2 is LQKENI. The CDR3 runs 19 residues. CDR3 bases: TGTGCCAGCTCACTAAGTCCAACGGGAGTAGCGGGCCGCACAGATACGCAGTATTTT. Amino acid sequence: CASSLSPTGVAGRTDTQYF.

This clone appeared a few times. The genes are TRBV6-1 and TRBJ1-5, with D tentatively TRBD1 (6 bases). The CDR3 sequence is 15 residues long. V lost 5 bases to trimming and J lost 5 bases, with 16 bases between them. Germline assignment: CDR1 MNHNS and CDR2 SASEGT. Here the CDR3 reads CASSRQAFSDQPQHF. The CDR3 region has the DNA TGTGCCAGCAGTAGACAGGCGTTCAGCGATCAGCCCCAGCATTTT.

V usage is TRBV6-6 and J usage is TRBJ2-1, with 7 bases lining up with TRBD2. V dropped 4 bases and J dropped 3; count of bases not matched to a gene: 9. CDR3 length equals 16 residues. Looked up from germline, CDR1 is MNHNY and CDR2 is SVGAGI (reference sequence). CDR3 bases: TGTGCCAGCAGTTCGCCGGGGGAGGGACTCTACAATGAGCAGTTCTTC. This encodes CASSSPGEGLYNEQFF.

Of note for this clone: Other nucleotide sequences in the sample specify the same CDR3. The chain links TRBV30 to TRBJ1-3; D is perhaps TRBD1 (6 bases). Trimming removed 3 bases at V and 7 bases at J, with 7 bases between. The V gene's germline CDR1 is GTSNPN and CDR2 SVGIG (reference sequence). CDR3 length: 11 residues. CDR3: CAWSDRNTIYF. CDR3 sequence (DNA): TGTGCCTGGAGCGACAGGAACACCATATATTTT.

The rearrangement joins TRBV19 to TRBJ1-6; 10 bases fit TRBD1. Looked up from germline, CDR1 is LNHDA and CDR2 is SQIVND (reference sequence). J lost 7 bases, V lost 3 bases, and 0 bases had no gene match. The CDR3 extends over 14 amino acids. The CDR3 loop reads CASSMGQGNSPLHF. As DNA, the CDR3 is TGTGCCAGTAGTATGGGACAGGGGAATTCACCCCTCCACTTT.

V gene TRBV7-9 combines with J gene TRBJ1-1; D gene unclear. The germline V gene has CDR1 SEHNR and CDR2 FQNEAQ (reference sequence). The CDR3 is 10 amino acids. Trimming took off 5 bases at V and 8 bases at J, with 6 bases between the two ends. CDR3 region: CASSAAEAFF. The CDR3, as DNA: TGTGCCAGCAGCGCGGCGGAAGCTTTCTTT.

The chain recombines TRBV5-8 with TRBJ1-3; weak D call: TRBD1 (6 bases). This CDR3 has 16 amino acids. V gave up 4 bases and J gave up 1 base, with 15 bases separating them. Germline lookup yields CDR1 SGHTS and CDR2 YDEGEE. Here the CDR3 reads CASSRRRGRSGNTIYF. CDR3 nucleotides: TGTGCCAGCAGCCGGCGCAGGGGCCGTTCTGGAAACACCATATATTTT.